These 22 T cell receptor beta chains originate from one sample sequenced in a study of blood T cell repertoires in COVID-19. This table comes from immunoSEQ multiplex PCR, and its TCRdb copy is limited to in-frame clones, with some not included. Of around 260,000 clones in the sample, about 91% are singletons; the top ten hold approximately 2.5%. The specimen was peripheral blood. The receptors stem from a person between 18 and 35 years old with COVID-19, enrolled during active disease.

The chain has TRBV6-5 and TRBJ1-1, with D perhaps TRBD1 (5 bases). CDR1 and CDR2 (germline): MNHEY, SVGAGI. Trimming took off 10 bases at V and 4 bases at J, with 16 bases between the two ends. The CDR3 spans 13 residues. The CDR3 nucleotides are TGTGCCACCCGAAGGGGTCTGGCCACTGAAGCTTTCTTT. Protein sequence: CATRRGLATEAFF.

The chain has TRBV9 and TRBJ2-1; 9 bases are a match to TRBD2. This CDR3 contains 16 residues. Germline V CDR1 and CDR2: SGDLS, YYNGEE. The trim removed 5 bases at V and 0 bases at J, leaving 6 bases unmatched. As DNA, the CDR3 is TGTGCCAGCAGTCTTAGCGGGAGACCCTCCTACAATGAGCAGTTCTTC. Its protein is CASSLSGRPSYNEQFF.

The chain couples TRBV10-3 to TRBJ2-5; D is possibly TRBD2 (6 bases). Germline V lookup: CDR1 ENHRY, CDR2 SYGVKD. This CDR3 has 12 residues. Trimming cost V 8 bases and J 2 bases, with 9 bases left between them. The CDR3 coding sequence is TGTGCCATCGGGGACTCACAAGAGACCCAGTACTTC. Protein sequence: CAIGDSQETQYF.

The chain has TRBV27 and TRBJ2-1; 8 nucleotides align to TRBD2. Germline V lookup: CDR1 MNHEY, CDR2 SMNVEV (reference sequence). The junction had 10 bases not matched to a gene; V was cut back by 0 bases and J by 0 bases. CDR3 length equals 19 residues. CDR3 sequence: CASSLSSRPGTSSYNEQFF. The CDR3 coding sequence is TGTGCCAGCAGTTTATCCTCCCGCCCCGGGACTAGCTCCTACAATGAGCAGTTCTTC.

The CDR3 region is CASSQGLAGSNEQFF. Here the CDR3 DNA reads TGTGCCAGCAGCCAAGGACTAGCGGGATCCAATGAGCAGTTCTTC. The rearrangement uses TRBV3-1 (or the pseudogene TRBV3-2) and TRBJ2-1, with 11 nucleotides matching TRBD2. This CDR3 has 15 residues. The germline CDR1 and CDR2 sequences are LGHDT and YNNKEL (reference sequence). Germline trimming cut 1 base from V and 6 bases from J; bases unmatched to any gene: 2.

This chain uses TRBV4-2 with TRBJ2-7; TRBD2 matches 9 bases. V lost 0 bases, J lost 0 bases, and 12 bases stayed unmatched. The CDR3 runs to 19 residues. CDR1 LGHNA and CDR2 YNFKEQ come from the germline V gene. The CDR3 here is CASSQDLGLASRSSYEQYF. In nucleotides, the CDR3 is TGTGCCAGCAGCCAAGATCTTGGACTAGCGAGTCGAAGCTCCTACGAGCAGTACTTC.

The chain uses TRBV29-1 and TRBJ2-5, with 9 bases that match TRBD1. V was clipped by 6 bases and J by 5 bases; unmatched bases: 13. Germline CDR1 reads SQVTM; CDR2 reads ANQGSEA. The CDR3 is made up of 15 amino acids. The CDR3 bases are TGCAGCGTCCGGACAGGGGCGGGAGAACGGGAGACCCAGTACTTC. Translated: CSVRTGAGERETQYF.

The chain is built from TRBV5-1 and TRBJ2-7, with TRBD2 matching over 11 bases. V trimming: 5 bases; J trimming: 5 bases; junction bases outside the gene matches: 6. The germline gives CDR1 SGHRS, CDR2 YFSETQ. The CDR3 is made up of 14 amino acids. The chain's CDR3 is CASRTSGRSHEQYF. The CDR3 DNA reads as TGCGCCAGCAGAACTAGCGGGAGATCCCACGAGCAGTACTTC.

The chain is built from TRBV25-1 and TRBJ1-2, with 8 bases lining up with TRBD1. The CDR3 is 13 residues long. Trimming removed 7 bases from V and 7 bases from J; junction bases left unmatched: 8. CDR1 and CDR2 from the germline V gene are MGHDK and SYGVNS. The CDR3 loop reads CASKDREFGGYTF. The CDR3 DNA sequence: TGTGCCAGCAAGGACAGGGAATTTGGTGGCTACACCTTC.

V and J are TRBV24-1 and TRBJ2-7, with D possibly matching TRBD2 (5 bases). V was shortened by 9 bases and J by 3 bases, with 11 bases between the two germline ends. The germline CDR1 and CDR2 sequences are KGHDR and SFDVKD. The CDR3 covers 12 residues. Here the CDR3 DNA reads TGTGCCACCGGGGAGAACAGCTACGAGCAGTACTTC. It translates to CATGENSYEQYF.

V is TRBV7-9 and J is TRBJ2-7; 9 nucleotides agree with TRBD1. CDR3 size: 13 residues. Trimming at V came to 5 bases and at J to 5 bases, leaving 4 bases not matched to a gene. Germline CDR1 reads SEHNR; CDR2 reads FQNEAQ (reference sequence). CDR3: CASSRTGVNEQYF. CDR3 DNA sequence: TGTGCCAGCAGCCGGACAGGGGTCAACGAGCAGTACTTC.

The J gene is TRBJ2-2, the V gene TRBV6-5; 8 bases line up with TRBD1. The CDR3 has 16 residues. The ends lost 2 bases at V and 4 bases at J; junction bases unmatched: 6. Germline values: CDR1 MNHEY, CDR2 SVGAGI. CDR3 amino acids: CASSYEDRAGTGELFF. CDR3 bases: TGTGCCAGCAGTTACGAGGACAGGGCGGGCACCGGGGAGCTGTTTTTT.

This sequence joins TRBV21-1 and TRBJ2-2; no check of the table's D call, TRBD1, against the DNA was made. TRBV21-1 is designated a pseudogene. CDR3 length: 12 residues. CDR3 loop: CASNKGAGELFF. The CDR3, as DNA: TGTGCCAGCAATAAGGGGGCCGGGGAGCTGTTTTTT.

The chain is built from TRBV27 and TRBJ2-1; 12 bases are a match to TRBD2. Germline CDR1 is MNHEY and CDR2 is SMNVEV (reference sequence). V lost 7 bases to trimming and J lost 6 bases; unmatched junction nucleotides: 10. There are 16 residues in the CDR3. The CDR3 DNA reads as TGTGCCAGCAACAAAGGCGCTAGCGGGGGGGTCAATGAGCAGTTCTTC. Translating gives CASNKGASGGVNEQFF.

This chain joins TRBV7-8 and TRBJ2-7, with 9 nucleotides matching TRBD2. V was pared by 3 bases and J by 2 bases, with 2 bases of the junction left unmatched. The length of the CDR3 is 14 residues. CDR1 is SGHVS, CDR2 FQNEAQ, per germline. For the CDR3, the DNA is TGTGCCAGCAGCTTTCTAGCGGGGACCTACGAGCAGTACTTC. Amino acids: CASSFLAGTYEQYF.

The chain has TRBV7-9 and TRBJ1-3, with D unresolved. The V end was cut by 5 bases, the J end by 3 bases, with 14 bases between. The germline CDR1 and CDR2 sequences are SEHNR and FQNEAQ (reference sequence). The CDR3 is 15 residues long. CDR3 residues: CASSPRTLDGNTIYF. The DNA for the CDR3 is TGTGCCAGCAGCCCTAGAACTTTGGATGGAAACACCATATATTTT. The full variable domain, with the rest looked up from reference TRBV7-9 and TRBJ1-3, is DTGVSQNPRHKITKRGQNVTFRCDPISEHNRLYWYRQTLGQGPEFLTYFQNEAQLEKSRLLSDRFSAERPKGSFSTLEIQRTEQGDSAMYLCASSPRTLDGNTIYFGEGSWLTVV.

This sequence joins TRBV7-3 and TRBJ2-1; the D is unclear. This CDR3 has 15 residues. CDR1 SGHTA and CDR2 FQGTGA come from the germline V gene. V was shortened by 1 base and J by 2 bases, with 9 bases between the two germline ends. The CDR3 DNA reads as TGTGCCAGCAGCTTAAGAGAGCCCCCCTACAATGAGCAGTTCTTC. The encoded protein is CASSLREPPYNEQFF.

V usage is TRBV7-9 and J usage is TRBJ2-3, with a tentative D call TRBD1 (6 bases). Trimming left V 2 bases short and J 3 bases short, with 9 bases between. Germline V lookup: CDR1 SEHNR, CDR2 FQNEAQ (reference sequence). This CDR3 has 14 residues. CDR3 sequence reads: CASSLTQGTDTQYF. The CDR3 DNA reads TGTGCCAGCAGCTTAACGCAGGGGACAGATACGCAGTATTTT. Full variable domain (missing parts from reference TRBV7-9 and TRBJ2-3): DTGVSQNPRHKITKRGQNVTFRCDPISEHNRLYWYRQTLGQGPEFLTYFQNEAQLEKSRLLSDRFSAERPKGSFSTLEIQRTEQGDSAMYLCASSLTQGTDTQYFGPGTRLTVL.

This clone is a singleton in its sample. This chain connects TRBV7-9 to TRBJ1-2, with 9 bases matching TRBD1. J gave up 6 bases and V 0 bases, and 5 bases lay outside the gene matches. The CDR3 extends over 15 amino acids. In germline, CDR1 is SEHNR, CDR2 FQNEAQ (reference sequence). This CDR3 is CASSLARTGEDGYTF. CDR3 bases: TGTGCCAGCAGCTTAGCCCGGACAGGGGAAGATGGCTACACCTTC.

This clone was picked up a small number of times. The CDR3 DNA reads TGTGCCAGCAGTGGTACTAGCGGGAGTGGGGAGACCCAGTACTTC. This codes for CASSGTSGSGETQYF. The chain recombines TRBV25-1 with TRBJ2-5; 11 nucleotides match TRBD2. Germline V gives CDR1 MGHDK, CDR2 SYGVNS. The trim removed 4 bases at V and 5 bases at J, leaving 6 bases unmatched. The CDR3 is made up of 15 amino acids.

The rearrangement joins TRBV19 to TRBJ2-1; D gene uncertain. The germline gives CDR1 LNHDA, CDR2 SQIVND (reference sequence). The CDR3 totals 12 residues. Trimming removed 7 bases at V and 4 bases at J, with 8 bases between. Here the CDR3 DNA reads TGTGCCAGTAATGACAATTACAATGAGCAGTTCTTC. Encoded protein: CASNDNYNEQFF.

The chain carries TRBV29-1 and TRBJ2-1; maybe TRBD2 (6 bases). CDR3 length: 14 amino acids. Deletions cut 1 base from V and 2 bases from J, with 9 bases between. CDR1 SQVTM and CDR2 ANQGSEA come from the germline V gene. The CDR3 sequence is CSVEAGVPYNEQFF. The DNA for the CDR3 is TGCAGCGTTGAAGCGGGAGTTCCCTACAATGAGCAGTTCTTC.